Below, 10 T cell receptor beta chains from the same sample are listed, as sequenced in a study of shared clonotypes between healthy human individuals (dated by TCRdb to about 2020). The library relied on the immunoSEQ multiplex PCR assay. The table comes from immuneACCESS by way of TCRdb, which keeps in-frame sequences with V and J called. Part of the clones is missing from these tables; in studies checked, under half for an unresolved V gene and the rest for unknown reasons. The sample profile shows 2.3 million or so clones; approximately 95% of them were found once. In total, the top ten clones hold around 0.4% of the sample. The sequencing input was naive CD4+ T cells from PBMCs. The cell subset or site label, read with the paper, signifies: CD45RA+ positively selected. Source of these receptors: a man aged 18 to 30 in good health. Some clones in this sample may be carry-over from other donors' samples.

The chain recombines TRBV28 with TRBJ1-1; D ambiguous. This CDR3 spans 13 amino acids. Germline V gene lookup returns CDR1 MDHEN and CDR2 SYDVKM. V lost 7 bases and J 1 base, leaving 10 bases between the germline ends. CDR3 DNA: TGTGCCAGCATCCAGAACAAGAACACTGAAGCTTTCTTT. This encodes CASIQNKNTEAFF.

The chain employs TRBV28 and TRBJ2-2; D gene unclear. Germline CDR1 and CDR2: MDHEN and SYDVKM. The CDR3 consists of 15 residues. V was pared by 8 bases and J by 6 bases, with 19 bases between. DNA for the CDR3: TGTGCCAGCGTCAGAGGCACTCGCTCCCCCGGGGAGCTGTTTTTT. Its protein product is CASVRGTRSPGELFF.

J is TRBJ1-1 and V is TRBV4-3; 10 bases match TRBD1. Germline CDR1 and CDR2: LGHNA and YSLEER. CDR3 length: 18 amino acids. Losses at the gene ends were 3 bases for V and 0 bases for J; bases not matched to a gene: 10. The CDR3 region is CASSHRTGGRGLNTEAFF. Here the CDR3 DNA reads TGCGCCAGCAGCCACAGGACAGGGGGTCGCGGTTTGAACACTGAAGCTTTCTTT.

J is TRBJ2-1 and V is TRBV7-8, with 7 bases aligning to TRBD2. V was pared by 6 bases and J by 6 bases, with 11 bases of the junction left unmatched. CDR1 SGHVS and CDR2 FQNEAQ come from the germline V gene. The CDR3 has 15 amino acids. The CDR3 sequence is CASRIDDGGGNEQFF. The CDR3 region has the DNA TGTGCCAGCAGAATAGACGACGGCGGGGGCAATGAGCAGTTCTTC.

This chain joins TRBV7-2 and TRBJ2-3; 10 bases line up with TRBD2. Germline CDR1 SGHTA, CDR2 FQGNSA. The CDR3 sequence is 15 residues long. V dropped 0 bases and J dropped 6; count of bases not matched to a gene: 3. The CDR3 protein is CASSLAPTSGDTQYF. The CDR3 coding sequence is TGTGCCAGCAGCTTAGCACCGACTAGCGGGGATACGCAGTATTTT.

This sequence joins TRBV7-2 and TRBJ2-6; D remains unclear. CDR1 and CDR2 (germline): SGHTA, FQGNSA. Trimming removed 1 base at V and 1 base at J, with 5 bases between. The length of the CDR3 is 15 residues. The DNA for the CDR3 is TGTGCCAGCAGCTTAGGGTATTCTGGGGCCAACGTCCTGACTTTC. As protein: CASSLGYSGANVLTF.

The rearrangement joins TRBV5-1 to TRBJ2-5; 7 nucleotides match TRBD2. Germline V lookup: CDR1 SGHRS, CDR2 YFSETQ. CDR3 length equals 14 residues. V shed 2 bases and J 4 bases; nucleotides not matched to a gene: 5. CDR3 sequence reads: CASSFYSGTETQYF. The CDR3 coding sequence is TGCGCCAGCAGCTTTTACAGCGGGACAGAGACCCAGTACTTC.

CDR3 sequence (DNA): TGTGCCACCAGCAGAGCCGGGACAGGGCGCTTAGAGACCCAGTACTTC. Its translation is CATSRAGTGRLETQYF. V is TRBV15 and J is TRBJ2-5, with 9 bases identical to TRBD1. Germline V gene sequence: CDR1 LNHNV, CDR2 YYDKDF (reference sequence). V gave up 1 base and J gave up 4 bases; unmatched junction bases: 7. CDR3 length: 16 residues.

V gene TRBV6-1 combines with J gene TRBJ2-1, with 8 bases aligning to TRBD1. Trimming at V came to 3 bases and at J to 7 bases, leaving 11 bases not matched to a gene. This CDR3 contains 16 residues. CDR1 and CDR2 from the germline V gene are MNHNS and SASEGT. The CDR3 spells CASSDLSGTGDNEQFF. The CDR3 DNA is TGTGCCAGCAGTGATCTTTCCGGGACAGGCGATAATGAGCAGTTCTTC.

The rearrangement joins TRBV5-1 to TRBJ2-7; D unclear. The V gene lost 0 bases and the J gene lost 9 bases, with 16 bases spanning the gap. The CDR3 runs to 14 residues. The germline gives CDR1 SGHRS, CDR2 YFSETQ. The CDR3 coding sequence is TGCGCCAGCAGCTTGGGTCAGGTTACGGTTGGGCAGTACTTC. This translates into CASSLGQVTVGQYF.